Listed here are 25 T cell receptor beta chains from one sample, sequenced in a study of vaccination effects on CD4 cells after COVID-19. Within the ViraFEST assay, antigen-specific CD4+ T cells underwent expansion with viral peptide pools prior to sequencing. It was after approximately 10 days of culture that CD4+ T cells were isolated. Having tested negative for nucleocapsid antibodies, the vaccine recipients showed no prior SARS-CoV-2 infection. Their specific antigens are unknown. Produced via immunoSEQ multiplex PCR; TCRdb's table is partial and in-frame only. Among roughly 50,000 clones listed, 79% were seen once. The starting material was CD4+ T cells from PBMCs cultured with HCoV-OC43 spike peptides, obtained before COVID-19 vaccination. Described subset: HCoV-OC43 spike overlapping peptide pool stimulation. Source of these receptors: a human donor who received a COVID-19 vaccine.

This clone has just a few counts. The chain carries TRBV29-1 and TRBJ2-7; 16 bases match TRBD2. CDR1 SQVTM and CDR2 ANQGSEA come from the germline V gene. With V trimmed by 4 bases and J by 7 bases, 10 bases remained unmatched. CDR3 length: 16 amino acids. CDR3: CSVAGTSGGDGFEQYV. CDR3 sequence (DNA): TGCAGCGTTGCTGGGACTAGCGGGGGGGATGGGTTTGAGCAGTACGTC.

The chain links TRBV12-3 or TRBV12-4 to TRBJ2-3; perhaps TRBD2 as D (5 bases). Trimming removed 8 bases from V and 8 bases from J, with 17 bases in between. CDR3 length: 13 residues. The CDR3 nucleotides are TGTGCCAGCGTACCTAGGTCCGGAGGTACGCAGTATTTT. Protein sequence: CASVPRSGGTQYF.

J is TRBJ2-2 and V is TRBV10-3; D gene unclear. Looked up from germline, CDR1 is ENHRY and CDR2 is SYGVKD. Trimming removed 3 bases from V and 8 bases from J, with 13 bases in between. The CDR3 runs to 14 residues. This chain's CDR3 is CAISEHSSGGELFF. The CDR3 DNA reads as TGTGCCATCAGTGAACATAGCTCCGGTGGGGAGCTGTTTTTT.

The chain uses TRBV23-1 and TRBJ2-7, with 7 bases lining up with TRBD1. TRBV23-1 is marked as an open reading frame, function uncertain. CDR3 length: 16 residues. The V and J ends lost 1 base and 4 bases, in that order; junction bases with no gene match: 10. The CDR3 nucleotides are TGCGCCAGCAGTCAATTGCCCAGGGGGAATACTTACGAGCAGTACGTC. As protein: CASSQLPRGNTYEQYV.

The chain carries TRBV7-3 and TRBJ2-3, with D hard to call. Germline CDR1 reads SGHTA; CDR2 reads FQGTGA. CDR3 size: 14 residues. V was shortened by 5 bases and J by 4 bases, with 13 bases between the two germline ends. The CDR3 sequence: CASSDGLIADTQYF. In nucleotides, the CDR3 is TGTGCCAGCAGCGACGGGCTAATAGCAGATACGCAGTATTTT.

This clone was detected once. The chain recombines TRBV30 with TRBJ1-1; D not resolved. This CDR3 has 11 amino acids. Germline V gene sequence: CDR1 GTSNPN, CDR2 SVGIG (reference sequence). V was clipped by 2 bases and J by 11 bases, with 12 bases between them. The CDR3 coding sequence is TGTGCCTGGAGTAGGCTACGCGGGGCTTTCTTT. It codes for CAWSRLRGAFF.

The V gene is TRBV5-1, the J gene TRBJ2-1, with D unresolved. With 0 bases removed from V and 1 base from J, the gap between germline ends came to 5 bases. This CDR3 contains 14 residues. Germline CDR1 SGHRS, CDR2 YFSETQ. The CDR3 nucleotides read TGCGCCAGCAGCTTGGCCGGGTCCTACAATGAGCAGTTCTTC. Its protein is CASSLAGSYNEQFF.

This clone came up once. CDR3 nucleotides: TGTGCCAGCAGTCTAGCGGATACGCAGTATTTT. It is translated as CASSLADTQYF. The V and J genes are TRBV2 and TRBJ2-3; D possibly corresponds to TRBD2 (6 bases). The V gene's germline CDR1 is SNHLY and CDR2 FYNNEI. Trimming stripped 5 bases from V and 6 bases from J, with 6 bases between. The CDR3 consists of 11 residues.

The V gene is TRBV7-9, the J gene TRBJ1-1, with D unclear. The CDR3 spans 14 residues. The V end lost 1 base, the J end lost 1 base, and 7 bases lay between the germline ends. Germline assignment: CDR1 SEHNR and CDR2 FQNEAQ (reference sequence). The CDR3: CASSLGHSNTEAFF. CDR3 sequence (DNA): TGTGCCAGCAGCTTAGGGCATTCGAACACTGAAGCTTTCTTT.

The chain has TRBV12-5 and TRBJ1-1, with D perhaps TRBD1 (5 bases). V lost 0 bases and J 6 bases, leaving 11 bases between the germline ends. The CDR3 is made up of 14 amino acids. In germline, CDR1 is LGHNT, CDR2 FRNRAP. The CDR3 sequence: CASGLVGRGPEAFF. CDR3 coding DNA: TGTGCTAGTGGTTTGGTAGGGCGGGGACCTGAAGCTTTCTTT.

The CDR3 region has the DNA TGTGCCAGCACCAACAGGGGAAACACTGAAGCTTTCTTT. It is translated as CASTNRGNTEAFF. The V and J genes are TRBV7-8 and TRBJ1-1, with TRBD1 identical over 7 bases. The CDR3 runs 13 residues. From germline, CDR1 is SGHVS and CDR2 FQNEAQ. V was pared by 7 bases and J by 2 bases, with 4 bases of the junction left unmatched. Variable domain in full (rest from reference TRBV7-8 and TRBJ1-1): GAGVSQSPRYKVAKRGQDVALRCDPISGHVSLFWYQQALGQGPEFLTYFQNEAQLDKSGLPSDRFFAERPEGSVSTLKIQRTQQEDSAVYLCASTNRGNTEAFFGQGTRLTVV.

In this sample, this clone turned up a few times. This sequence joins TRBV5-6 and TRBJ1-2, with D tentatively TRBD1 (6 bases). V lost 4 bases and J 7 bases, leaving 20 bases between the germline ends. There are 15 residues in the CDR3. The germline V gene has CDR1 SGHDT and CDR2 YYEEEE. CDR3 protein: CASSPIPDSDSGYTF. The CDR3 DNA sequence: TGTGCCAGCAGCCCGATCCCGGACAGTGATAGTGGCTACACCTTC.

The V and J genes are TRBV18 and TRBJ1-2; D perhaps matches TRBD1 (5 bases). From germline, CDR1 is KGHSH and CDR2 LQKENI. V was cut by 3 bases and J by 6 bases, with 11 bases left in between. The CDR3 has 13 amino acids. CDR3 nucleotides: TGTGCCAGCTCACCTGTGGGGGAGCATGGCTACACCTTC. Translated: CASSPVGEHGYTF.

In DNA, the CDR3 is TGTGCCAGCACGAGTAGGGCCGGGGCCAACGTCCTGACTTTC. Amino acid sequence: CASTSRAGANVLTF. The chain links TRBV2 to TRBJ2-6; no clear D gene. The germline gives CDR1 SNHLY, CDR2 FYNNEI. This CDR3 has 14 amino acids. V lost 7 bases, J lost 4 bases, and 11 bases lay in between.

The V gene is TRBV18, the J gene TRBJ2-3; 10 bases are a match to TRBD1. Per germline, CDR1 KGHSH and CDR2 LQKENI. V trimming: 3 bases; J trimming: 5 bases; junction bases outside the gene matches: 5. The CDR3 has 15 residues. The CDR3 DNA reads TGTGCCAGCTCACCCCTTGGACAGGGGGGAGATACGCAGTATTTT. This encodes CASSPLGQGGDTQYF.

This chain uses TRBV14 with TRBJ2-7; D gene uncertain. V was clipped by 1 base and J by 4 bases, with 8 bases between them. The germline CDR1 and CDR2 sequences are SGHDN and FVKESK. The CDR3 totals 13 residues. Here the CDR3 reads CASSQGTTYEQYV. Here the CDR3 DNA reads TGTGCCAGCAGCCAAGGGACCACTTACGAGCAGTACGTC.

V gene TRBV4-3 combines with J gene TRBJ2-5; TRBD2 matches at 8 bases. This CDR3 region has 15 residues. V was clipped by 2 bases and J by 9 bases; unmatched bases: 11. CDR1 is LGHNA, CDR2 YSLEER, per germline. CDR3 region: CASSQFSGGSGAQYF. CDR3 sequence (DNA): TGCGCCAGCAGCCAATTCAGCGGGGGCTCCGGGGCCCAGTACTTC.

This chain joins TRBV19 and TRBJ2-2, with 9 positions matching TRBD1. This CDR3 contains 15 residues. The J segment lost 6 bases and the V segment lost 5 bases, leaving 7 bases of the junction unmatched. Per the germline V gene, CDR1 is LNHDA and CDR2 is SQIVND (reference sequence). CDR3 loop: CASSPLGQGAGELFF. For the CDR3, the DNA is TGTGCCAGTAGTCCCCTGGGACAGGGTGCCGGGGAGCTGTTTTTT. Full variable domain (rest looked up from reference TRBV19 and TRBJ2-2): DGGITQSPKYLFRKEGQNVTLSCEQNLNHDAMYWYRQDPGQGLRLIYYSQIVNDFQKGDIAEGYSVSREKKESFPLTVTSAQKNPTAFYLCASSPLGQGAGELFFGEGSRLTVL.

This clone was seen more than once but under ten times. The DNA for the CDR3 is TGTGCCAGCAGTTACGGTCAGTCCTACGAGCAGTACGTC. This gives the protein CASSYGQSYEQYV. V gene TRBV6-6 combines with J gene TRBJ2-7; D unresolved. The length of the CDR3 is 13 residues. The germline V and J ends were trimmed by 2 bases and 1 base, with 6 bases remaining between them. The V gene's germline CDR1 is MNHNY and CDR2 SVGAGI (reference sequence).

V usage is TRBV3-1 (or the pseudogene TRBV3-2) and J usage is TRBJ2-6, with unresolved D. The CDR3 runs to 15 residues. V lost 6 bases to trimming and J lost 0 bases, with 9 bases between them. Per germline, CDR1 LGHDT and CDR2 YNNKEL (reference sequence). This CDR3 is CASSRSSSGANVLTF. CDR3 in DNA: TGTGCCAGCAGTCGTAGCAGCTCTGGGGCCAACGTCCTGACTTTC.

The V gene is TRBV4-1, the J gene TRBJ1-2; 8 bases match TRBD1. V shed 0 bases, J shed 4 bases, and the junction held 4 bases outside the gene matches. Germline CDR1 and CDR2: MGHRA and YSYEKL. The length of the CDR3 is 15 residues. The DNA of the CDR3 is TGCGCCAGCAGCCAAGAGGTGACAGGGGCCTATGGCTACACCTTC. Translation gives CASSQEVTGAYGYTF.

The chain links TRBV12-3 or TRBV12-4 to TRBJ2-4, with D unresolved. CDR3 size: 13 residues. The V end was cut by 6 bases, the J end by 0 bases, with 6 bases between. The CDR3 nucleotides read TGTGCCAGCAGATATGGAGCCAAAAACATTCAGTACTTC. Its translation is CASRYGAKNIQYF.

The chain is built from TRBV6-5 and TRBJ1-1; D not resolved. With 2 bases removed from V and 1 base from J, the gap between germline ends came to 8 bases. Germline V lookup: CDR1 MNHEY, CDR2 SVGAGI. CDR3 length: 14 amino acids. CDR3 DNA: TGTGCCAGCAGTTACGCCCGGACGAACACTGAAGCTTTCTTT. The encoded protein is CASSYARTNTEAFF.

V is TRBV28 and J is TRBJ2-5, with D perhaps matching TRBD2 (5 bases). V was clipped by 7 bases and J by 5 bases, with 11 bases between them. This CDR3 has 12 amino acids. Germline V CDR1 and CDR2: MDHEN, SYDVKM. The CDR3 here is CASTDRRETQYF. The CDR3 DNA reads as TGTGCCAGCACCGACCGGAGGGAGACCCAGTACTTC.

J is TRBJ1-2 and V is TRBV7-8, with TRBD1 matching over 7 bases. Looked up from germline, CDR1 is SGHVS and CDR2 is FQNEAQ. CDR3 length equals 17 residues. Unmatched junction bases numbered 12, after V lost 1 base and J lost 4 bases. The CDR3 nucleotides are TGTGCCAGCAGCTTAGTGAAGACAGGGCCCTCGGTCTATGGCTACACCTTC. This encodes CASSLVKTGPSVYGYTF. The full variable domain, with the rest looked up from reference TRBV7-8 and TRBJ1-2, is GAGVSQSPRYKVAKRGQDVALRCDPISGHVSLFWYQQALGQGPEFLTYFQNEAQLDKSGLPSDRFFAERPEGSVSTLKIQRTQQEDSAVYLCASSLVKTGPSVYGYTFGSGTRLTVV.